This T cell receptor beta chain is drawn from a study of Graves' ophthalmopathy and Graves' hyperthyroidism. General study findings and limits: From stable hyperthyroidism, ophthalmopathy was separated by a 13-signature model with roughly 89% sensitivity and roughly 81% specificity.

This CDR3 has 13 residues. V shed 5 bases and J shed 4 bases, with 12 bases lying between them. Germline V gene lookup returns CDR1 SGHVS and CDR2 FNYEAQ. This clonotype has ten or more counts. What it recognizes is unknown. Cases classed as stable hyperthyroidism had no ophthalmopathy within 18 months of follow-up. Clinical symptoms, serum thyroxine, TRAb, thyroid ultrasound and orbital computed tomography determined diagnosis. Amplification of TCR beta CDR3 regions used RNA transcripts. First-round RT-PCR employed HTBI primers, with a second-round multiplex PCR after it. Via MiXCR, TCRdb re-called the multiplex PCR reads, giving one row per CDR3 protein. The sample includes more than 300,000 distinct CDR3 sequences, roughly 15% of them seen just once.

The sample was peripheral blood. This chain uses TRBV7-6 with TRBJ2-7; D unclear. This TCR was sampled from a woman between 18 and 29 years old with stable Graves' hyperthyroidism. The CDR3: CASSPTSNYEQYF. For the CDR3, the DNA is TGTGCCAGCAGCCCTACCTCCAATTACGAGCAGTACTTC.